The rows below give T cell receptor beta chains drawn from one sample of a study of T-cell reconstitution after alpha-beta-depleted transplantation in children. From the PCR reads, TCRdb called clonotypes with MiXCR, one entry per CDR3 protein. The sample contains about 640,000 distinct CDR3 sequences, 16% of which appear only once. The sequences come from PBMCs from the stem cell graft donor, collected from the stem cell graft. These receptors were collected from a human donor who donated a stem cell graft to a child with acute myeloid leukemia. Both conserved end residues are part of each CDR3. The order of the fields is clone size, J gene, D gene, V gene, CDR3 DNA, CDR3 protein. The D gene is left open where the match is weak. Only some rows state a clone size, as once, few, many or a class for expanded clones.

abundance: many
j_gene: TRBJ2-6
d_gene: .
v_gene: TRBV6-2/TRBV6-3
CDR3nt: TGTGCCAGTACCCCTGGCGGCTCTGGGGCCAACGTCCTGACTTTC
CDR3aa: CASTPGGSGANVLTF

abundance: few
j_gene: TRBJ2-3
d_gene: TRBD1
v_gene: TRBV5-1
CDR3nt: TGCGCCAGCAGCCCAACAGGGGGCCCGGCAGATACGCAGTATTTT
CDR3aa: CASSPTGGPADTQYF

abundance: few
j_gene: TRBJ1-1
d_gene: TRBD1
v_gene: TRBV29-1
CDR3nt: TGCAGCGTTGCCGGACAGGGGTATGGCACTGAAGCTTTCTTT
CDR3aa: CSVAGQGYGTEAFF

abundance: many
j_gene: TRBJ2-1
d_gene: TRBD2
v_gene: TRBV20-1
CDR3nt: TGCAGTGCTAGAGATAGTGGAGCAAGCGGGGGGGACAATGAGCAGTTCTTC
CDR3aa: CSARDSGASGGDNEQFF

abundance: many
j_gene: TRBJ2-1
d_gene: .
v_gene: TRBV20-1
CDR3nt: TGCAGTGCTAGGTTCGGGTTCCCCAATGAGCAGTTCTTC
CDR3aa: CSARFGFPNEQFF

abundance: .
j_gene: TRBJ2-1
d_gene: TRBD2
v_gene: TRBV27
CDR3nt: TGTGCCAGCAGTTTATCGTTAGCGGGGGGGTGGGATGAGCAGTTCTTC
CDR3aa: CASSLSLAGGWDEQFF

abundance: few
j_gene: TRBJ2-3
d_gene: .
v_gene: TRBV20-1
CDR3nt: TGCAGTGCTAGAGGGGGGACTGCTTTCTCTAGCACAGATACGCAGTATTTT
CDR3aa: CSARGGTAFSSTDTQYF

abundance: .
j_gene: TRBJ2-2
d_gene: TRBD1
v_gene: TRBV4-1
CDR3nt: TGCGCCAGCAGCCAAGATCCAGGGACAGGGGGAGGCGGGGAGCTGTTTTTT
CDR3aa: CASSQDPGTGGGGELFF

abundance: .
j_gene: TRBJ2-3
d_gene: .
v_gene: TRBV27
CDR3nt: TGTGCCAGCACGGAACTACCCACCGGGGATACGCAGTATTTT
CDR3aa: CASTELPTGDTQYF

abundance: many
j_gene: TRBJ2-2
d_gene: TRBD1
v_gene: TRBV12-3/TRBV12-4
CDR3nt: TGTGCCAGCCCCGAGGACAGGGTTGGCACCGGGGAGCTGTTTTTT
CDR3aa: CASPEDRVGTGELFF

abundance: .
j_gene: TRBJ1-1
d_gene: .
v_gene: TRBV3-1
CDR3nt: TGTGCCAGCAGCCAAGATGGCAGGTCAGCTTTCTTT
CDR3aa: CASSQDGRSAFF

abundance: many
j_gene: TRBJ2-1
d_gene: .
v_gene: TRBV4-3
CDR3nt: TGCGCCAGCAGCCAAGATTCGGGGTTCCACAATGAGCAGTTCTTC
CDR3aa: CASSQDSGFHNEQFF

abundance: .
j_gene: TRBJ1-5
d_gene: .
v_gene: TRBV20-1
CDR3nt: TGCAGTGCTAGAGAGCCGGGGAGGGGCGCGTCGAGGCCCCAGCATTTT
CDR3aa: CSAREPGRGASRPQHF

abundance: few
j_gene: TRBJ2-7
d_gene: .
v_gene: TRBV15
CDR3nt: TGTGCCACCAGCAGAGATCTAGGGGCCCCCTACGAGCAGTACTTC
CDR3aa: CATSRDLGAPYEQYF

abundance: few
j_gene: TRBJ2-1
d_gene: TRBD2
v_gene: TRBV5-5
CDR3nt: TGTGCCAGCAGCCCCATATCCGGCGGGGGCAATGAGCAGTTCTTC
CDR3aa: CASSPISGGGNEQFF

abundance: few
j_gene: TRBJ1-2
d_gene: .
v_gene: TRBV9
CDR3nt: TGTGCCAGCAGCGTAGAGGGGAGGTATGGCTACACCTTC
CDR3aa: CASSVEGRYGYTF

abundance: few
j_gene: TRBJ2-5
d_gene: .
v_gene: TRBV7-9
CDR3nt: TGTGCCAGCAGCCGCGGGACAGTCATAGAGACCCAGTACTTC
CDR3aa: CASSRGTVIETQYF

abundance: .
j_gene: TRBJ2-3
d_gene: TRBD2
v_gene: TRBV5-1
CDR3nt: TGCGCCAGCAGGACTAGCGGGGGGCCCACAGATACGCAGTATTTT
CDR3aa: CASRTSGGPTDTQYF

abundance: .
j_gene: TRBJ1-5
d_gene: .
v_gene: TRBV28
CDR3nt: TGTGCCAGCAGTTGGCGTCGGGGGGGCAATCAGCCCCAGCATTTT
CDR3aa: CASSWRRGGNQPQHF

abundance: many
j_gene: TRBJ2-5
d_gene: TRBD1
v_gene: TRBV20-1
CDR3nt: TGCAGTGCTGGGGGACAGGGGAAAGAGACCCAGTACTTC
CDR3aa: CSAGGQGKETQYF

abundance: many
j_gene: TRBJ2-1
d_gene: TRBD1
v_gene: TRBV4-3
CDR3nt: TGCGCCAGCAGCCATCCACCAGGACAGGGGAACAATGAGCAGTTCTTC
CDR3aa: CASSHPPGQGNNEQFF

abundance: .
j_gene: TRBJ1-6
d_gene: .
v_gene: TRBV20-1
CDR3nt: TGCAGTGCTAGAACGGGCCTTGAACATTCACCCCTCCACTTT
CDR3aa: CSARTGLEHSPLHF

abundance: many
j_gene: TRBJ2-1
d_gene: .
v_gene: TRBV5-1
CDR3nt: TGCGCCAGCAGCTTGGTACCAGGGGAGGGGAATGAGCAGTTCTTC
CDR3aa: CASSLVPGEGNEQFF

abundance: few
j_gene: TRBJ2-4
d_gene: TRBD2
v_gene: TRBV20-1
CDR3nt: TGCAGTGCTAGTGGGCGGGGGGGCCCCAAAAACATTCAGTACTTC
CDR3aa: CSASGRGGPKNIQYF

abundance: .
j_gene: TRBJ2-5
d_gene: TRBD1
v_gene: TRBV20-1
CDR3nt: TGCAGTGCTAGAGACACCGGGACAGGGAGCGAGACCCAGTACTTC
CDR3aa: CSARDTGTGSETQYF

abundance: .
j_gene: TRBJ2-1
d_gene: TRBD2
v_gene: TRBV20-1
CDR3nt: TGCTGTGCTAGAAGAGCGGGGGGGCCTTTCGGCAATGAGCAGTTCTTC
CDR3aa: CCARRAGGPFGNEQFF

abundance: many
j_gene: TRBJ2-1
d_gene: TRBD1
v_gene: TRBV30
CDR3nt: TGTGCCTGGAGAACGGGACAGGGGCGCAATGAGCAGTTCTTC
CDR3aa: CAWRTGQGRNEQFF

abundance: many
j_gene: TRBJ2-7
d_gene: TRBD1
v_gene: TRBV24-1
CDR3nt: TGTGCCACCAGTGGAGAGGGGACAGGTGGTGGAGGGCAGTACTTC
CDR3aa: CATSGEGTGGGGQYF

abundance: many
j_gene: TRBJ2-2
d_gene: .
v_gene: TRBV6-5
CDR3nt: TGTGCCTGCCGAGGGGACGGTGACACCGGGGAGCTGTTTTTT
CDR3aa: CACRGDGDTGELFF

abundance: many
j_gene: TRBJ1-1
d_gene: .
v_gene: TRBV20-1
CDR3nt: TGCAGTGCTAGGACTATGACCGGGAACACTGAAGCTTTCTTT
CDR3aa: CSARTMTGNTEAFF

abundance: .
j_gene: TRBJ1-3
d_gene: .
v_gene: TRBV7-8
CDR3nt: TGTGCCAGCAGCTTAGATTTTTGGGACTCTGGAAACACCATATATTTT
CDR3aa: CASSLDFWDSGNTIYF

abundance: few
j_gene: TRBJ2-7
d_gene: .
v_gene: TRBV7-8
CDR3nt: TGTGCCAGCAGCCCGAAGTCCCTGGGACTTGCCTACGAGCAGTACTTC
CDR3aa: CASSPKSLGLAYEQYF

abundance: .
j_gene: TRBJ2-1
d_gene: TRBD1
v_gene: TRBV4-3
CDR3nt: TGCGCCAGCAGCCAAGATGACAGGGGGACCTACAATGAGCAGTTCTTC
CDR3aa: CASSQDDRGTYNEQFF

abundance: many
j_gene: TRBJ1-6
d_gene: TRBD1
v_gene: TRBV20-1
CDR3nt: TGCAGTGCTCCCCGGGAGGACAGGGGTTCACCCCTCCACTTT
CDR3aa: CSAPREDRGSPLHF

abundance: many
j_gene: TRBJ1-5
d_gene: .
v_gene: TRBV5-6
CDR3nt: TGTGCCAGCAGCTTGGAAAGAGGGGAGCCCCAGCATTTT
CDR3aa: CASSLERGEPQHF

abundance: .
j_gene: TRBJ2-1
d_gene: TRBD1
v_gene: TRBV28
CDR3nt: TGTGCCAGCAGTTCCCCGGGACAGGGGAAGTTCTTC
CDR3aa: CASSSPGQGKFF

abundance: .
j_gene: TRBJ1-5
d_gene: .
v_gene: TRBV29-1
CDR3nt: TGCAGCGTTGATGCAGGATACAATCAGCCCCAGCATTTT
CDR3aa: CSVDAGYNQPQHF

abundance: .
j_gene: TRBJ2-2
d_gene: TRBD1
v_gene: TRBV11-1
CDR3nt: TGTGCCAGCAGGCGGACAGGTCCGAACACCGGGGAGCTGTTTTTT
CDR3aa: CASRRTGPNTGELFF

abundance: many
j_gene: TRBJ1-2
d_gene: TRBD1
v_gene: TRBV20-1
CDR3nt: TGCAGTGCTGTACCCGACAGGGAGCCCAACTATGGCTACACCTTC
CDR3aa: CSAVPDREPNYGYTF

abundance: .
j_gene: TRBJ2-1
d_gene: TRBD1
v_gene: TRBV4-2
CDR3nt: TGTGCCAGCAGCCAGAGGACAGGGGGTATGAATGAGCAGTTCTTC
CDR3aa: CASSQRTGGMNEQFF

abundance: .
j_gene: TRBJ1-1
d_gene: TRBD1
v_gene: TRBV20-1
CDR3nt: TGCAGTGCTAGAGACGACAGGGGGCCCTCTGAAGCTTTCTTT
CDR3aa: CSARDDRGPSEAFF

abundance: many
j_gene: TRBJ2-1
d_gene: TRBD1
v_gene: TRBV29-1
CDR3nt: TGCAGCGTGCTCCCGGGACAGGGATACAATGAGCAGTTCTTC
CDR3aa: CSVLPGQGYNEQFF

abundance: .
j_gene: TRBJ1-5
d_gene: TRBD1
v_gene: TRBV12-3/TRBV12-4
CDR3nt: TGTGCCAGCAGCTTGGGCTACGGGGACAGGGAGAGGGTCAATCAGCCCCAGCATTTT
CDR3aa: CASSLGYGDRERVNQPQHF

abundance: .
j_gene: TRBJ2-2
d_gene: TRBD2
v_gene: TRBV11-2
CDR3nt: TGTGCCAGCAGCAAAACTAGCGGAGGCACCGGGGAGCTGTTTTTT
CDR3aa: CASSKTSGGTGELFF

abundance: many
j_gene: TRBJ2-7
d_gene: .
v_gene: TRBV10-3
CDR3nt: TGTGCCATCAGTGAGATATCAGCCAACTCCTACGAGCAGTACTTC
CDR3aa: CAISEISANSYEQYF

abundance: many
j_gene: TRBJ2-7
d_gene: .
v_gene: TRBV29-1
CDR3nt: TGCAGCGTTAAGGGTTCCTACGAGCAGTACTTC
CDR3aa: CSVKGSYEQYF

abundance: many
j_gene: TRBJ2-5
d_gene: TRBD2
v_gene: TRBV4-3
CDR3nt: TGCGCCAGCAGCCAAGCGAACGGGGGGGCAGAGACCCAGTACTTC
CDR3aa: CASSQANGGAETQYF

abundance: many
j_gene: TRBJ1-3
d_gene: .
v_gene: TRBV20-1
CDR3nt: TGCAGTGCTACGGGAGGGAGGGGAAACACCATATATTTT
CDR3aa: CSATGGRGNTIYF

abundance: .
j_gene: TRBJ1-5
d_gene: TRBD1
v_gene: TRBV20-1
CDR3nt: TGCAGTGCTAGGGGACAGGATAGCAATCAGCCCCAGCATTTT
CDR3aa: CSARGQDSNQPQHF

abundance: many
j_gene: TRBJ2-1
d_gene: .
v_gene: TRBV20-1
CDR3nt: TGCAGTGCTAACCCTAGCGCTGGCCTCGAGCAGTTCTTC
CDR3aa: CSANPSAGLEQFF

abundance: .
j_gene: TRBJ2-2
d_gene: .
v_gene: TRBV5-1
CDR3nt: TGCGCCAGCAGCTTGGAATCCTTCCTACGACAAATGAACACCGGGGAGCTGTTTTTT
CDR3aa: CASSLESFLRQMNTGELFF

abundance: .
j_gene: TRBJ1-5
d_gene: TRBD1
v_gene: TRBV7-9
CDR3nt: TGTGCCAGCAGCACGGACAGGTCGAGCAATCAGCCCCAGCATTTT
CDR3aa: CASSTDRSSNQPQHF

abundance: .
j_gene: TRBJ1-1
d_gene: .
v_gene: TRBV15
CDR3nt: TGTGCCACCAGCAGAGATCGTTGGGGCGGTGCTTTAGGGAACACTGAAGCTTTCTTT
CDR3aa: CATSRDRWGGALGNTEAFF

abundance: few
j_gene: TRBJ1-1
d_gene: .
v_gene: TRBV24-1
CDR3nt: TGTGCCACCAGCAACGGCCTGAACACTGAAGCTTTCTTT
CDR3aa: CATSNGLNTEAFF

abundance: .
j_gene: TRBJ1-1
d_gene: .
v_gene: TRBV5-1
CDR3nt: TGCGCCAGCAGCCCTTTAGGACAGTCTACTAACACTGAAGCTTTCTTT
CDR3aa: CASSPLGQSTNTEAFF